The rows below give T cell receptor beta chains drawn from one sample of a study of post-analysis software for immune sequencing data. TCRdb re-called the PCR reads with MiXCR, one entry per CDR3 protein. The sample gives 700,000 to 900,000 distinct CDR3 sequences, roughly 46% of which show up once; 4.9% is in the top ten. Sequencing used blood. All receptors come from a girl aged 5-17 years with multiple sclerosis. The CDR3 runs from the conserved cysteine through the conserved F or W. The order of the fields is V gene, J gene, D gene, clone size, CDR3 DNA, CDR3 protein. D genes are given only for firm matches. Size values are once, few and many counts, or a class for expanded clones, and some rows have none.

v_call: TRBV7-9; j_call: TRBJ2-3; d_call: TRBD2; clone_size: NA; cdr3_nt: TGTGCCAGCAGCCTCAGCGGGATCACAGATACGCAGTATTTT; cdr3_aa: CASSLSGITDTQYF
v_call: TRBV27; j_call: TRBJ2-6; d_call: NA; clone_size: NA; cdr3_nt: TGTGCCAGCTCTACGGGCTCCGGGGCCAACGTCCTGACTTTC; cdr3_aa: CASSTGSGANVLTF
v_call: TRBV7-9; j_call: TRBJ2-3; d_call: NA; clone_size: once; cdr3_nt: TGTGCCAGCAGCTTAGGAATAGCCGGCCTCACAGATACGCAGTATTTT; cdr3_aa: CASSLGIAGLTDTQYF
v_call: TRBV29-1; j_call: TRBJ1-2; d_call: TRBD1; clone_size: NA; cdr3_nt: TGCAGCGTGGGGGGGACAGATTATGGCTACACCTTC; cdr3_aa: CSVGGTDYGYTF
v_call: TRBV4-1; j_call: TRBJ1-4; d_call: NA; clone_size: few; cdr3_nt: TGCGCCAGCAGCCAGGGGGACTCGTATGAAAAACTGTTTTTT; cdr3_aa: CASSQGDSYEKLFF
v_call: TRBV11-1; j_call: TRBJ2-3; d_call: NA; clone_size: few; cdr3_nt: TGTGCCAGCAGCTTAGTAGGTACGGGAGCAGCAGATACGCAGTATTTT; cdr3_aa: CASSLVGTGAADTQYF
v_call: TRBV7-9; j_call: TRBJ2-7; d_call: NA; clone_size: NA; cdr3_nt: TGTGCCAGCAGCGCCTCCGGGAGAGGCGAGCAGTACTTC; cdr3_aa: CASSASGRGEQYF
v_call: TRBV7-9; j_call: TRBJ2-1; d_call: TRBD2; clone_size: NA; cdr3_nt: TGTGCCAGCAGCTCGGGACTAGCGGGGCTTCTCAATGAGCAGTTCTTC; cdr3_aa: CASSSGLAGLLNEQFF
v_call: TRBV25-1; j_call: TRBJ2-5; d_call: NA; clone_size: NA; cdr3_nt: TGTGCCAGCAGTGAAACTGGGACCCAGTACTTC; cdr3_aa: CASSETGTQYF
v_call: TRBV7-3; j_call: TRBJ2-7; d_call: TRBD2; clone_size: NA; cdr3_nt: TGTGCCAGCAGCCCCACGGGTAGGGCGGGAGTCTACGAGCAGTACTTC; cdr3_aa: CASSPTGRAGVYEQYF